What follows are 6 T cell receptor beta chains derived from one specimen sequenced in a study of cytomegalovirus exposure and HLA in healthy donors. The PCR used 60 Vbeta and 13 Jbeta primers. Here immunoSEQ multiplex PCR was the method, and the copy in TCRdb shows in-frame clones only, minus some. The sample consists of approximately 120,000 clones, around 77% of them appearing once. Sequencing was done on a sample of PBMCs. These receptors were obtained from a man between 45 and 60 years old in good health and CMV-seronegative.

The CDR3 loop is CASSLSGKPYEQYF. The CDR3 bases are TGTGCCAGCAGCTTGTCCGGGAAGCCCTACGAGCAGTACTTC. The genes are TRBV11-2 and TRBJ2-7; tentatively, D is TRBD2 (5 bases). V lost 3 bases and J lost 2, with 11 bases in between. CDR1 is SGHAT and CDR2 is FQNNGV in the germline V gene. The CDR3 extends over 14 amino acids.

This clone turned up a few times. This chain links TRBV5-8 with TRBJ1-2, with 8 bases aligning to TRBD1. This CDR3 is 14 amino acids long. V lost 1 base, J lost 7 bases, and 6 bases stayed unmatched. Germline V gene lookup returns CDR1 SGHTS and CDR2 YDEGEE. Here the CDR3 DNA reads TGTGCCAGCAGCTTGTCGGACAGGGTGGGTGGCTACACCTTC. Protein: CASSLSDRVGGYTF.

This chain uses TRBV7-9 with TRBJ1-3, with a tentative D call TRBD1 (6 bases). Between the trimmed V and J ends, which lost 4 bases and 0 bases, there was a span of 19 bases. Germline-derived CDR1 and CDR2 are SEHNR and FQNEAQ (reference sequence). The CDR3 has 18 amino acids. CDR3 loop: CASSWSRAGVTSGNTIYF. The DNA of the CDR3 is TGTGCCAGCAGCTGGTCCCGGGCAGGGGTGACCTCTGGAAACACCATATATTTT.

The chain employs TRBV7-9 and TRBJ2-5; D ambiguous. Trimming shortened V by 8 bases and J by 5 bases, and 12 bases separated the two germline ends. Germline CDR1 and CDR2: SEHNR and FQNEAQ (reference sequence). CDR3 size: 12 residues. This CDR3 is CASVSSGETQYF. In nucleotides, the CDR3 is TGTGCCAGCGTCAGCTCCGGGGAGACCCAGTACTTC.

This chain joins TRBV28 and TRBJ1-5; TRBD1 agrees at 7 bases. Germline-derived CDR1 and CDR2 are MDHEN and SYDVKM. V dropped 4 bases and J dropped 0; count of bases not matched to a gene: 9. This CDR3 has 17 residues. The chain's CDR3 is CASSSPAGTDSNQPQHF. CDR3 in DNA: TGTGCCAGCAGTTCTCCGGCCGGGACAGATAGCAATCAGCCCCAGCATTTT.

This clone was observed once. The V and J genes are TRBV10-3 and TRBJ2-3; TRBD2 aligns across 7 bases. The CDR3 totals 13 residues. Germline V gene lookup returns CDR1 ENHRY and CDR2 SYGVKD. V lost 6 bases and J lost 2; bases outside the gene matches: 2. CDR3 in DNA: TGTGCCATCAGCAGCGGGAACACAGATACGCAGTATTTT. Translated: CAISSGNTDTQYF.